The present T cell receptor beta chain was sequenced within a study of T cell responses to AZD1222 COVID-19 vaccine. Libraries were prepared by immunoSEQ multiplex PCR; TCRdb keeps only in-frame clonotypes and omits some of them. The sample has 65,000 to 70,000 clones, approximately 80% seen once. V was shortened by 0 bases and J by 3 bases, with 0 bases between the two germline ends. The CDR3 loop spans 11 amino acids. From germline, CDR1 is SGHNT and CDR2 YYREEE (reference sequence). This TCR was sampled from an adult in good health. The rearrangement joins TRBV5-4 to TRBJ2-5; D remains unclear. Material: peripheral blood, obtained on day 0 of AZD1222 vaccination. CDR3 amino acids: CASSLEETQYF. The DNA of the CDR3 is TGTGCCAGCAGCTTGGAAGAGACCCAGTACTTC.